One sample yielded the 29 T cell receptor beta chains listed below, sequenced in a study of cytomegalovirus exposure and HLA in healthy donors. The PCR employed 60 Vbeta primers together with 13 Jbeta primers. Sequencing used immunoSEQ multiplex PCR; TCRdb keeps in-frame clones, though not all of them. The repertoire holds roughly 140,000 clones, with under 85% as singletons. Sequencing used PBMCs. These receptors were obtained from a woman aged 40 to 50 in good health and CMV-seropositive.

The J gene is TRBJ2-5, the V gene TRBV15; 11 bases match TRBD2. In germline, CDR1 is LNHNV, CDR2 YYDKDF (reference sequence). V lost 0 bases to trimming and J lost 5 bases; unmatched junction nucleotides: 5. The length of the CDR3 is 16 residues. The chain's CDR3 is CATSRDIAGGPETQYF. The CDR3 DNA is TGTGCCACCAGCAGAGACATAGCGGGGGGGCCGGAGACCCAGTACTTC.

In this sample, this clone turned up a few times. The rearrangement joins TRBV4-1 to TRBJ2-2; a weak D match, TRBD2 (5 bases). CDR1 is MGHRA and CDR2 is YSYEKL in the germline V gene. V was cut by 1 base and J by 0 bases, with 12 bases left in between. The CDR3 length is 17 residues. This CDR3 reads CASSQVQRASNTGELFF. CDR3 nucleotides: TGCGCCAGCAGCCAAGTCCAGAGGGCTTCGAACACCGGGGAGCTGTTTTTT.

J is TRBJ2-3 and V is TRBV6-5; 7 bases map to TRBD1. V gave up 5 bases and J gave up 0 bases; unmatched junction bases: 2. Germline V gives CDR1 MNHEY, CDR2 SVGAGI. The CDR3 spans 14 residues. CDR3 region: CASSDRASTDTQYF. CDR3 DNA sequence: TGTGCCAGCAGTGACAGGGCGAGCACAGATACGCAGTATTTT.

This chain links TRBV5-6 with TRBJ2-3; 7 bases match TRBD2. V lost 3 bases, J lost 4 bases, and 2 bases stayed unmatched. The CDR3 runs to 13 residues. Germline-derived CDR1 and CDR2 are SGHDT and YYEEEE. The CDR3, as DNA: TGTGCCAGCAGCTGGGGGGGGGCAGATACGCAGTATTTT. Encoded protein: CASSWGGADTQYF.

The gene calls are TRBV6-5 and TRBJ1-5; no clear D gene. The CDR3 sequence is 15 residues long. V lost 0 bases, J lost 3 bases, and 9 bases lay in between. Germline CDR1 and CDR2: MNHEY and SVGAGI. The CDR3 DNA reads as TGTGCCAGCAGTTACTCAGGAGCAATCAATCAGCCCCAGCATTTT. Its translation: CASSYSGAINQPQHF.

The chain recombines TRBV6-1 with TRBJ1-2; 9 nucleotides line up with TRBD1. This CDR3 comprises 14 residues. With 5 bases clipped from V and 1 base from J, the junction kept 2 bases outside the gene matches. In germline, CDR1 is MNHNS, CDR2 SASEGT. The CDR3 reads CASSSGQGNYGYTF. CDR3 DNA: TGTGCCAGCAGTTCGGGACAGGGTAACTATGGCTACACCTTC.

The chain recombines TRBV30 with TRBJ2-3, with unresolved D. The CDR3 contains 11 residues. Germline V gene lookup returns CDR1 GTSNPN and CDR2 SVGIG (reference sequence). V was clipped by 5 bases and J by 7 bases, with 10 bases between them. The DNA of the CDR3 is TGTGCCTGGCGCCACGGTTATACGCAGTATTTT. It encodes CAWRHGYTQYF.

Here the CDR3 DNA reads TGTGCCAGCAGCATGTTCTACGAGCAGTACTTC. Translated, it gives CASSMFYEQYF. The chain combines TRBV6-1 with TRBJ2-7; no definite D call. CDR1 and CDR2 (germline): MNHNS, SASEGT. This CDR3 contains 11 residues. V lost 6 bases, J lost 3 bases, and 6 bases lay in between.

The chain employs TRBV11-2 and TRBJ2-2; 16 bases map to TRBD2. V was clipped by 1 base and J by 5 bases; unmatched bases: 4. The CDR3 contains 18 residues. The germline gives CDR1 SGHAT, CDR2 FQNNGV. The CDR3 bases are TGTGCCAGCAGCTTAGCGGGACTAGCGGGGGGGCCAACCGGGGAGCTGTTTTTT. Translated: CASSLAGLAGGPTGELFF.

V usage is TRBV9 and J usage is TRBJ2-2, with 14 bases fitting TRBD2. The CDR3 contains 16 residues. Trimming at V came to 4 bases and at J to 7 bases, leaving 6 bases not matched to a gene. Germline V lookup: CDR1 SGDLS, CDR2 YYNGEE. CDR3 in DNA: TGTGCCAGCAGCCCGACTAGCGGGGGGGCGGGCGGGGAGCTGTTTTTT. Translated: CASSPTSGGAGGELFF.

This chain uses TRBV10-3 with TRBJ1-1; D is possibly TRBD1 (5 bases). The CDR3 is 14 amino acids. The germline V and J ends were trimmed by 3 bases and 4 bases, with 12 bases remaining between them. The germline gives CDR1 ENHRY, CDR2 SYGVKD. CDR3 sequence (DNA): TGTGCCATCAGTGAAAAAGGGGTGGGCACTGAAGCTTTCTTT. It codes for CAISEKGVGTEAFF.

The V call is TRBV2, the J call TRBJ2-1; 15 bases are shared with TRBD2. Unmatched junction bases numbered 13, after V lost 10 bases and J lost 3 bases. The CDR3 length is 18 residues. Germline CDR1 and CDR2: SNHLY and FYNNEI. The CDR3 coding sequence is TGTGCCATCCCGACTGGACTAGCGGGGGGGCCGAACTACAATGAGCAGTTCTTC. Residues: CAIPTGLAGGPNYNEQFF.

The genes are TRBV19 and TRBJ2-3; the D gene is possibly TRBD1 (5 bases). V lost 4 bases and J lost 1, with 12 bases in between. The CDR3 has 15 residues. The germline V gene has CDR1 LNHDA and CDR2 SQIVND (reference sequence). CDR3 DNA: TGTGCCAGTAGTACGCAGGGTTTTGGCACAGATACGCAGTATTTT. Its protein product is CASSTQGFGTDTQYF.

The chain recombines TRBV6-1 with TRBJ2-5, with 8 bases identical to TRBD2. Losses at the gene ends were 0 bases for V and 11 bases for J; bases not matched to a gene: 14. Per germline, CDR1 MNHNS and CDR2 SASEGT. The CDR3 consists of 16 residues. The CDR3 DNA reads TGTGCCAGCAGTGAAGCGCTGGTAGCGGGGACTTCTGAGCAGTACTTC. As protein: CASSEALVAGTSEQYF.

The genes are TRBV6-6 and TRBJ1-2, with D possibly matching TRBD1 (5 bases). Germline assignment: CDR1 MNHNY and CDR2 SVGAGI (reference sequence). CDR3 length equals 15 residues. With 5 bases removed from V and 2 bases from J, the gap between germline ends came to 15 bases. CDR3 amino acids: CASSTLWGENYGYTF. Written as DNA, the CDR3 is TGTGCCAGCAGTACACTGTGGGGGGAGAACTATGGCTACACCTTC.

This rearrangement joins TRBV5-1 to TRBJ1-6; TRBD1 agrees at 9 bases. CDR1 and CDR2 from the germline V gene are SGHRS and YFSETQ. The CDR3 spans 15 residues. Germline trimming cut 4 bases from V and 5 bases from J; bases unmatched to any gene: 4. CDR3 sequence (DNA): TGCGCCAGCAGCACCGGGACAGGGAATAATTCACCCCTCCACTTT. Translated: CASSTGTGNNSPLHF.

The chain is built from TRBV7-6 and TRBJ1-2; perhaps TRBD1 as D (6 bases). Germline V gene sequence: CDR1 SGHVS, CDR2 FNYEAQ. The CDR3 contains 14 residues. The V end lost 5 bases, the J end lost 5 bases, and 15 bases lay between the germline ends. The CDR3 sequence: CASSRATGGYGYTF. The CDR3 coding sequence is TGTGCCAGCAGCCGAGCGACAGGCGGATATGGCTACACCTTC.

This clone has a handful of counts. The chain combines TRBV4-1 with TRBJ2-1; TRBD1 matches 8 bases. This CDR3 comprises 14 residues. Losses at the gene ends were 5 bases for V and 4 bases for J; bases not matched to a gene: 4. Germline V gene data show CDR1 as MGHRA and CDR2 as YSYEKL. The DNA for the CDR3 is TGCGCCAGCAGCGACGGGACAGGATACAATGAGCAGTTCTTC. It is translated as CASSDGTGYNEQFF.

This sequence joins TRBV6-1 and TRBJ1-5; possible D gene TRBD1, 6 bases. The CDR3 is 17 residues long. Between the trimmed V and J ends, which lost 3 bases and 2 bases, there was a span of 17 bases. In germline, CDR1 is MNHNS, CDR2 SASEGT. In nucleotides, the CDR3 is TGTGCCAGCAGTGAGAAGCCGGGGGGCTTGGGCAATCAGCCCCAGCATTTT. Its protein is CASSEKPGGLGNQPQHF.

CDR3 in DNA: TGTGCCAGCAGTTTATCCCGAAACACCCGATACGGGGAGCTGTTTTTT. This codes for CASSLSRNTRYGELFF. The chain couples TRBV27 to TRBJ2-2, with unresolved D. The CDR3 is 16 amino acids. The germline V gene has CDR1 MNHEY and CDR2 SMNVEV (reference sequence). V lost 0 bases and J 7 bases, leaving 15 bases between the germline ends.

This chain joins TRBV6-5 and TRBJ1-2, with D uncertain. Germline values: CDR1 MNHEY, CDR2 SVGAGI. The CDR3 has 13 residues. V gave up 5 bases and J gave up 4 bases, with 11 bases separating them. CDR3 DNA: TGTGCCAGCAGTGCCCGGACTCTCTATGGCTACACCTTC. It yields the protein CASSARTLYGYTF.

The J gene is TRBJ1-2, the V gene TRBV11-2, with D uncertain. Germline loops: CDR1 SGHAT, CDR2 FQNNGV. The ends were cut back, 5 bases at V and 7 bases at J, with 17 bases in the middle. The CDR3 is 14 amino acids. The CDR3: CASSLGPRSGGYTF. CDR3 nucleotide sequence: TGTGCCAGCAGCCTAGGGCCACGTAGCGGTGGCTACACCTTC.

The V gene is TRBV7-2, the J gene TRBJ1-1; D gene ambiguous. Trimming pared 1 base from V and 1 base from J, leaving 7 bases between. The CDR3 is made up of 14 amino acids. Germline V CDR1 and CDR2: SGHTA, FQGNSA. The CDR3 reads CASSLVLGNTEAFF. The CDR3 DNA is TGTGCCAGCAGCTTAGTTCTCGGGAACACTGAAGCTTTCTTT.

The V gene is TRBV30, the J gene TRBJ2-2, with unresolved D. CDR1 is GTSNPN, CDR2 SVGIG, per germline (reference sequence). This CDR3 has 12 residues. V dropped 1 base and J dropped 4 bases, with 4 bases sitting between them. The CDR3 here is CAWSGATGELFF. DNA of the CDR3: TGTGCCTGGAGTGGGGCCACCGGGGAGCTGTTTTTT.

V is TRBV10-3 and J is TRBJ1-6, with D hard to call. The V and J ends lost 3 bases and 2 bases respectively, with 5 bases between them. Germline V gene lookup returns CDR1 ENHRY and CDR2 SYGVKD. CDR3 length equals 14 residues. This CDR3 reads CAISDNTYNSPLHF. Here the CDR3 DNA reads TGTGCCATCAGTGATAATACCTATAATTCACCCCTCCACTTT.

This clone appeared a few times. The chain uses TRBV2 and TRBJ1-4, with TRBD1 matching over 7 bases. With V trimmed by 6 bases and J by 7 bases, 11 bases remained unmatched. The length of the CDR3 is 15 residues. The germline V gene has CDR1 SNHLY and CDR2 FYNNEI. The CDR3 DNA is TGTGCCAGCAGGCCTGACAGGGCGTCGACTGAAAAACTGTTTTTT. Its translation is CASRPDRASTEKLFF.

V gene TRBV6-5 combines with J gene TRBJ2-7, with D tentatively TRBD1 (5 bases). The CDR3 totals 12 residues. Germline CDR1 reads MNHEY; CDR2 reads SVGAGI. The V gene lost 7 bases and the J gene lost 5 bases, with 12 bases spanning the gap. The CDR3 nucleotides are TGTGCCAGCAAGGGGAAGTCCCACGAGCAGTACTTC. Encoded protein: CASKGKSHEQYF.

This clone was observed a handful of times. The V gene is TRBV7-3, the J gene TRBJ1-3, with D possibly being TRBD1 (5 bases). The CDR3 length is 12 residues. Germline assignment: CDR1 SGHTA and CDR2 FQGTGA. Trimming took off 7 bases at V and 1 base at J, with 5 bases between the two ends. CDR3 bases: TGTGCCAGCAAGGGGTCTGGAAACACCATATATTTT. Protein: CASKGSGNTIYF.

V gene TRBV7-9 combines with J gene TRBJ1-2; the match to TRBD1 covers 9 bases. Germline V CDR1 and CDR2: SEHNR, FQNEAQ (reference sequence). Trimming took 1 base from V and 6 from J; bases not matched to a gene: 12. The CDR3 covers 17 residues. The CDR3 bases are TGTGCCAGCAGCTTAGAAGGACAGGGGCAATTTTCGAATGGCTACACCTTC. This sequence encodes CASSLEGQGQFSNGYTF.